The rows below give T cell receptor beta chains drawn from one sample of a study of T-cell reconstitution after alpha-beta-depleted transplantation in children. TCRdb reprocessed the PCR reads via MiXCR and lists one record per CDR3 protein. Of 98,000 or so distinct CDR3 sequences detected, less than 25% appear once; the ten largest clones hold 20% to 25%. The specimen was PBMCs, collected before TCRalphabeta/CD19-depleted stem cell transplant. These receptors were collected from a boy aged 2 to 9 with acute lymphoblastic leukemia, due to receive a stem cell transplant. CDR3s include the opening cysteine and the closing phenylalanine or tryptophan. A D gene is named only where the DNA matches it firmly. Clone size is not always given. Where it is, it says once, few, many or a class for expanded clones.

len | d_gene | abundance | j_gene | v_gene | CDR3nt | CDR3aa
11 | NA | NA | TRBJ2-1 | TRBV28 | TGTGCCAGCACCTGGGGGGTGGAGCAGTTCTTC | CASTWGVEQFF
15 | TRBD1 | NA | TRBJ1-2 | TRBV28 | TGTGCCAGCAGTCTAACCGGGACAGGGAGAATTGGCTACACCTTC | CASSLTGTGRIGYTF
14 | NA | NA | TRBJ1-2 | TRBV12-3/TRBV12-4 | TGTGCCAGCAGTTCTCTGGGGCTAACTGGTGGCTACACCTTC | CASSSLGLTGGYTF
16 | TRBD1 | NA | TRBJ1-2 | TRBV28 | TGTGCCAGCAGCCTAAAGGGCCAGGGGGCATACTATGGCTACACCTTC | CASSLKGQGAYYGYTF
15 | NA | NA | TRBJ2-5 | TRBV7-2 | TGTGCCAGCAGCTTATACCCGGGGGACGGAGAGACCCAGTACTTC | CASSLYPGDGETQYF
15 | TRBD2 | NA | TRBJ2-1 | TRBV15 | TGTGCCACCAGCAGACCGGGACTAGAGAAAAATGAGCAGTTCTTC | CATSRPGLEKNEQFF
15 | TRBD2 | few | TRBJ2-3 | TRBV19 | TGTGCCAGTAGCGCGACTAGCGCCCGCACAGATACGCAGTATTTT | CASSATSARTDTQYF
15 | TRBD2 | few | TRBJ2-1 | TRBV7-2 | TGTGCCAGCAGCCCGCGGACTAGCGGACACAATGAGCAGTTCTTC | CASSPRTSGHNEQFF
15 | NA | NA | TRBJ2-7 | TRBV27 | TGTGCCAGCAGTCCCCGGGGCGGTGTTCTCTACGAGCAGTACTTC | CASSPRGGVLYEQYF
12 | NA | NA | TRBJ2-5 | TRBV10-3 | TGTGCCTCAGGGGAGGGGCAAGAGACCCAGTACTTC | CASGEGQETQYF
16 | TRBD2 | NA | TRBJ2-3 | TRBV11-3 | TGTGCCAGCAGCTTATATCGCGGGGGAAGCACAGATACGCAGTATTTT | CASSLYRGGSTDTQYF
15 | NA | few | TRBJ2-7 | TRBV28 | TGTGCCAGCAGTTTTGTTCGGACGGTCAACTACGAGCAGTACTTC | CASSFVRTVNYEQYF
12 | NA | few | TRBJ2-1 | TRBV9 | TGTGCCAGCAGCCGACTAGGCAATGAGCAGTTCTTC | CASSRLGNEQFF
14 | NA | NA | TRBJ2-7 | TRBV6-1 | TGTGCCAGCGGAGATAGCGGAGGGGGGGTCGAGCAGTACTTC | CASGDSGGGVEQYF
12 | NA | NA | TRBJ1-5 | TRBV6-5 | TGTGCCAGCGGAAGGGGGAATCAGCCCCAGCATTTT | CASGRGNQPQHF
18 | NA | few | TRBJ1-4 | TRBV21-1 | TGTGCCAGCAGCAAAGGACAGGGGATGGGTTCAACTAATGAAAAACTGTTTTTT | CASSKGQGMGSTNEKLFF
15 | TRBD2 | many | TRBJ2-3 | TRBV7-2 | TGTGCCAGCAGCTCAACGGGACTACCGCCAGATACGCAGTATTTT | CASSSTGLPPDTQYF
11 | NA | few | TRBJ2-7 | TRBV20-1 | TGCAGTGCTAGGCCCTCCTACGAGCAGTACTTC | CSARPSYEQYF
15 | TRBD2 | many | TRBJ2-1 | TRBV7-2 | TGTGCCAGCAGCTCTGGACTAGCGGGAACGTATGAGCAGTTCTTC | CASSSGLAGTYEQFF
17 | TRBD1 | NA | TRBJ2-3 | TRBV5-1 | TGCGCCAGCAGCTCTTCCGTTCACAGGGGTTCGGCAGATACGCAGTATTTT | CASSSSVHRGSADTQYF
14 | TRBD1 | NA | TRBJ2-1 | TRBV6-1 | TGTGCCAGCAACCAGGGGGCGCGTCTTAATGAGCAGTTCTTC | CASNQGARLNEQFF
16 | TRBD2 | many | TRBJ2-2 | TRBV5-1 | TGCGCCAGCAGCATTAGGACTAGCGGAGCCACCGGGGAGCTGTTTTTT | CASSIRTSGATGELFF
15 | NA | NA | TRBJ1-2 | TRBV12-3/TRBV12-4 | TGTGCCAGCACCCCAAACAAGGGGCAAAACTATGGCTACACCTTC | CASTPNKGQNYGYTF
14 | NA | NA | TRBJ2-1 | TRBV12-3/TRBV12-4 | TGTGCCAGCAGTTTCAGCACGTTTTTCGGTGGCCAGTTCTTC | CASSFSTFFGGQFF
17 | NA | NA | TRBJ1-1 | TRBV2 | TGTGCCAGCAGTGAAAACTCCCTCGGCGGTCGGGACACTGAAGCTTTCTTT | CASSENSLGGRDTEAFF
13 | NA | few | TRBJ1-5 | TRBV10-3 | TGTGCCACCACCGGAGGGGCCCGGCAGCCCCAGCATTTT | CATTGGARQPQHF
16 | NA | NA | TRBJ2-3 | TRBV28 | TGTGCCAGCAGCCCCGACCCACTAAGAGGCACAGATACGCAGTATTTT | CASSPDPLRGTDTQYF
12 | NA | NA | TRBJ2-1 | TRBV10-2 | TGCGCCAGCAGTGAGGCGTTCAACGAGCAGTTCTTC | CASSEAFNEQFF
14 | TRBD2 | NA | TRBJ2-1 | TRBV5-1 | TGCGCCAGCAGCTTGGGACTAGCGGAGAATGAGCAGTTCTTC | CASSLGLAENEQFF
16 | TRBD1 | NA | TRBJ2-1 | TRBV7-8 | TGTGCCAGCAGCTTAGTCGGGACAGGGCTCCCTGCCGAGCAGTTCTTC | CASSLVGTGLPAEQFF
12 | NA | NA | TRBJ2-5 | TRBV5-1 | TGCGCCAGCAGCGGGGATTACAGGGTCTCCTACTTC | CASSGDYRVSYF
16 | NA | few | TRBJ1-2 | TRBV5-1 | TGCGCCAGCAGCTTCCTGGGTCCTCAGACGGACTATGGCTACACCTTC | CASSFLGPQTDYGYTF
14 | NA | few | TRBJ2-7 | TRBV10-3 | TGTGCCATCAAGGACGAGCGCGGTACCTACGAGCAGTACTTC | CAIKDERGTYEQYF
14 | NA | many | TRBJ2-1 | TRBV28 | TGTGCCAGCACCGCCGGGGGCCTAAGGAGTGAGCAGTTCTTC | CASTAGGLRSEQFF
12 | NA | few | TRBJ1-1 | TRBV25-1 | TGTGCCAGCAGTGTCCAGGCCACTGAAGCTTTCTTT | CASSVQATEAFF
17 | NA | NA | TRBJ2-1 | TRBV4-3 | TGCGCCAGCAGTCATACTACGGGGCAGGGGCTGAACAATGAGCAGTTCTTC | CASSHTTGQGLNNEQFF
14 | TRBD1 | NA | TRBJ1-5 | TRBV29-1 | TGCAGCGCCCGGGACAGGGGAATGGGTCAGCCCCAGCATTTT | CSARDRGMGQPQHF
17 | TRBD1 | few | TRBJ2-4 | TRBV28 | TGTGCCAGCAGTGAAGGGGGCGCGGACGACTCCGGGGACATTCAGTACTTC | CASSEGGADDSGDIQYF
14 | NA | few | TRBJ1-1 | TRBV4-3 | TGCGCCAGCAGCCAATCCGGGGGATGGACTGAAGCTTTCTTT | CASSQSGGWTEAFF
14 | NA | NA | TRBJ1-1 | TRBV5-1 | TGCGCCAGCAGCTACGCCAGGGGAGACACTGAAGCTTTCTTT | CASSYARGDTEAFF
14 | NA | NA | TRBJ2-7 | TRBV20-1 | TGCAGTGCTAGAGATGGGGACGGACCCTACGAGCAGTACTTC | CSARDGDGPYEQYF
13 | NA | many | TRBJ2-7 | TRBV11-2 | TGTGCCAGCAGCTTGGGTTTTTCGGAGGAGCAGTACTTC | CASSLGFSEEQYF
14 | NA | NA | TRBJ2-3 | TRBV9 | TGTGCCAGCAGCGGGAGCGGCAACACAGATACGCAGTATTTT | CASSGSGNTDTQYF
12 | TRBD2 | few | TRBJ2-1 | TRBV18 | TGTGCCAGCTCAGGACTAGTTAACGAGCAGTTCTTC | CASSGLVNEQFF
17 | TRBD2 | few | TRBJ2-5 | TRBV7-7 | TGTGCCAGCAGCTTGCGCCTACTAGCGGAGGGGACCGAGACCCAGTACTTC | CASSLRLLAEGTETQYF